This TCR beta chain was documented in a study of blood T cells in healthy people across ages. This clonotype was counted only a few times. What it recognizes is unknown. A second PCR, run for 7 to 11 cycles, used a sample-barcoded 5' primer plus a J-beta primer mix. TCRdb processed the 5' RACE reads anew with MiXCR; each CDR3 protein has one entry. The sample records about 900,000 distinct CDR3 sequences, around 49% being singletons. Samples had at least 6.5 million PBMCs isolated from them. Extraction of total RNA produced a minimum of 5.5 micrograms from each sample. General study findings and limits: Older individuals had lower TCR beta diversity per million T cells (the decline was roughly linear).

J gave up 5 bases and V 5 bases, and 13 bases lay outside the gene matches. CDR1 is DFQATT, CDR2 SNEGSKA, per germline (reference sequence). The length of the CDR3 is 15 residues. The material sequenced was blood. The rearrangement joins TRBV20-1 to TRBJ2-5; 8 nucleotides align to TRBD1. This receptor was identified in a young man in good health. The CDR3 DNA reads TGCAGTGCTTCAACCTTCGGACAGGGCGGCGAGACCCAGTACTTC. This translates into CSASTFGQGGETQYF.